This passage covers 6 T cell receptor beta chains from one sample sequenced in a study of blood T cell repertoires in COVID-19. Only in-frame clones appear in the TCRdb table, and some are missing; sequencing was by immunoSEQ multiplex PCR. The table shows a few hundred thousand clones, with approximately 86% occurring only once. The sequenced sample was PBMCs or T cells enriched from blood (not recorded which). These TCRs come from a young woman who had recovered from COVID-19.

This chain's CDR3 is CASSYPILNTGELFF. CDR3 bases: TGTGCCAGCAGCTACCCAATACTGAACACCGGGGAGCTGTTTTTT. The chain couples TRBV7-2 to TRBJ2-2; D remains unclear. This CDR3 comprises 15 residues. V lost 4 bases, J lost 1 base, and 10 bases lay in between. CDR1 is SGHTA and CDR2 is FQGNSA in the germline V gene.

The rearrangement links TRBV5-4 to TRBJ2-3; 7 bases align to TRBD2. J was trimmed by 2 bases and V by 4 bases; bases with no gene match: 7. Germline V CDR1 and CDR2: SGHNT, YYREEE (reference sequence). The CDR3 runs to 15 residues. The chain's CDR3 is CASSMGLTDTDTQYF. CDR3 nucleotides: TGTGCCAGCAGCATGGGACTAACCGACACAGATACGCAGTATTTT.

The V call is TRBV9, the J call TRBJ2-7; D gene unclear. The CDR3 consists of 18 residues. Trimming took off 0 bases at V and 4 bases at J, with 23 bases between the two ends. The germline gives CDR1 SGDLS, CDR2 YYNGEE. CDR3 nucleotides: TGTGCCAGCAGCGTAGGGCATGGGTATTGCCTAGTTACGTACGAGCAGTACTTC. Translated: CASSVGHGYCLVTYEQYF.

J is TRBJ2-5 and V is TRBV5-4, with D maybe TRBD1 (6 bases). The CDR3 is 13 amino acids. CDR1 is SGHNT and CDR2 is YYREEE in the germline V gene (reference sequence). Between the trimmed V and J ends, which lost 5 bases and 0 bases, there was a span of 8 bases. CDR3 sequence (DNA): TGTGCCAGCAGGAGGGGGAACCAAGAGACCCAGTACTTC. Amino acid sequence: CASRRGNQETQYF.

This chain links TRBV7-2 with TRBJ2-7; tentatively, D is TRBD2 (6 bases). The CDR3 is 15 residues long. V gave up 3 bases and J gave up 2 bases, with 14 bases separating them. CDR1 is SGHTA, CDR2 FQGNSA, per germline. CDR3 DNA sequence: TGTGCCAGCAGCTTCAGGCTAGCGCTAGCCTACGAGCAGTACTTC. Residues: CASSFRLALAYEQYF.

This chain uses TRBV11-2 with TRBJ1-6; TRBD1 might be the D (6 bases). The V end lost 3 bases, the J end lost 8 bases, and 11 bases lay between the germline ends. This CDR3 contains 14 residues. CDR1 is SGHAT and CDR2 is FQNNGV in the germline V gene. This chain's CDR3 is CASSLGTLDSPLHF. The DNA of the CDR3 is TGTGCCAGCAGCTTGGGGACACTTGATTCACCCCTCCACTTT.